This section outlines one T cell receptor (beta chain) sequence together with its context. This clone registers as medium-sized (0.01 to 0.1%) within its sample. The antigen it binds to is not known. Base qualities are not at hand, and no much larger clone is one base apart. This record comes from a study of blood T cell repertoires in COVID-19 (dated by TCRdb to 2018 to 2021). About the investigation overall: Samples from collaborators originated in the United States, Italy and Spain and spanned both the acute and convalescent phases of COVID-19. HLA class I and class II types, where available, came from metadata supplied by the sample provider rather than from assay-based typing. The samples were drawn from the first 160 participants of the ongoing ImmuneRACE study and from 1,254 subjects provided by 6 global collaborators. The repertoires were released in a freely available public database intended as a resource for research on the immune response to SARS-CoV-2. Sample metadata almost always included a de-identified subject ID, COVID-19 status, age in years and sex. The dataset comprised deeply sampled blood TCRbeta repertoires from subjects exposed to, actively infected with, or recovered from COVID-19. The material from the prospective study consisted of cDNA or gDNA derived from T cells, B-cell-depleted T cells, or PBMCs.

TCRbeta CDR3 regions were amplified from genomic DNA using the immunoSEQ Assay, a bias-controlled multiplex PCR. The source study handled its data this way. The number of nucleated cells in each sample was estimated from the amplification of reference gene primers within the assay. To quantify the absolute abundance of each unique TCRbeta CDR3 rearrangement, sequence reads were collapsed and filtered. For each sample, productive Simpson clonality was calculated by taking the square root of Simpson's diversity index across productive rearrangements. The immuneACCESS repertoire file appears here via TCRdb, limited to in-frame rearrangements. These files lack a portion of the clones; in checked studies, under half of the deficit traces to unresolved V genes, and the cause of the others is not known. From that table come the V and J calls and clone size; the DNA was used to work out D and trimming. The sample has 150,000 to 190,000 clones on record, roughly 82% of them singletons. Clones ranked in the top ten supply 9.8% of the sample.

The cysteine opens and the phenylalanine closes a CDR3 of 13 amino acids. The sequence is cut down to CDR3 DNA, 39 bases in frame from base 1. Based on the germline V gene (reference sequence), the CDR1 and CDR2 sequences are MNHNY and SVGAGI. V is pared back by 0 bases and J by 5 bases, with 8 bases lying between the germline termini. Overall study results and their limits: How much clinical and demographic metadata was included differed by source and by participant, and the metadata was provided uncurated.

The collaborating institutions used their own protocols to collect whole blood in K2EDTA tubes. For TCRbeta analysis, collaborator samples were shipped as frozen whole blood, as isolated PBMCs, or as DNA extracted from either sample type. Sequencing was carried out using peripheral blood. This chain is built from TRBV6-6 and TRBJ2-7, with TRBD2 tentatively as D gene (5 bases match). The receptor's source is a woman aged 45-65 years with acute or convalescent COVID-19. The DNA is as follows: TGTGCCAGCAGTTACTCGGGGAGCCACGAGCAGTACTTC. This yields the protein CASSYSGSHEQYF.